A single sample is the source of the 18 T cell receptor beta chains below, sequenced in a study of cytotoxic CD8 clonotypes in ibrutinib-treated CLL. Libraries were prepared by immunoSEQ multiplex PCR; TCRdb keeps only in-frame clonotypes and omits some of them. The sample holds 60,000 to 65,000 clones, 57% seen once. The sequences come from PBMCs, collected after 12 months of ibrutinib treatment. The receptors originated from a human donor with chronic lymphocytic leukemia.

CDR3 nucleotide sequence: TGTGCCAGCAGTTTGGCCCCTGGGAACACTGAAGCTTTCTTT. Protein product: CASSLAPGNTEAFF. The V call is TRBV27, the J call TRBJ1-1; D remains ambiguous. This CDR3 has 14 amino acids. V was pared by 3 bases and J by 1 base, with 9 bases between. Germline CDR1 reads MNHEY; CDR2 reads SMNVEV (reference sequence).

CDR3 nucleotides: TGTGCCAGCAGTTACATGGGGGAGGGAGATACGCAGTATTTT. This sequence encodes CASSYMGEGDTQYF. The J gene is TRBJ2-3, the V gene TRBV6-5; 7 bases map to TRBD2. The CDR3 runs to 14 residues. Germline CDR1 and CDR2: MNHEY and SVGAGI. The V segment lost 2 bases and the J segment 5 bases; nucleotides outside the gene matches: 4.

The V gene is TRBV5-1, the J gene TRBJ2-3; no clear D. Germline V gives CDR1 SGHRS, CDR2 YFSETQ. CDR3 size: 13 residues. Trimming took off 1 base at V and 6 bases at J, with 9 bases between the two ends. This CDR3 reads CASSLRLADTQYF. CDR3 nucleotides: TGCGCCAGCAGCTTGCGCCTGGCGGATACGCAGTATTTT.

This chain uses TRBV4-1 with TRBJ1-5, with D possibly being TRBD1 (5 bases). The germline CDR1 and CDR2 sequences are MGHRA and YSYEKL. V lost 0 bases and J lost 1, with 16 bases in between. The CDR3 has 18 amino acids. DNA of the CDR3: TGCGCCAGCAGCCAAGAAACCTTCGGACATATCAGCAATCAGCCCCAGCATTTT. Its translation: CASSQETFGHISNQPQHF.

The CDR3 sequence is CASSLIAQNTGELFF. The CDR3 DNA reads as TGTGCCAGCAGCTTAATCGCCCAAAACACCGGGGAGCTGTTTTTT. This sequence joins TRBV11-2 and TRBJ2-2; D remains unclear. The germline V gene encodes CDR1 SGHAT and CDR2 FQNNGV. The CDR3 consists of 15 residues. V lost 2 bases and J 2 bases, leaving 9 bases between the germline ends.

The chain joins TRBV28 to TRBJ1-1, with TRBD1 matching 7 bases. Germline CDR1 and CDR2: MDHEN and SYDVKM. V dropped 2 bases and J dropped 6; count of bases not matched to a gene: 3. The CDR3 consists of 13 residues. Here the CDR3 DNA reads TGTGCCAGCAGTTTACTCGGACAGGCTGAAGCTTTCTTT. Translating gives CASSLLGQAEAFF. Drawing the rest from reference TRBV28 and TRBJ1-1, the complete variable domain is DVKVTQSSRYLVKRTGEKVFLECVQDMDHENMFWYRQDPGLGLRLIYFSYDVKMKEKGDIPEGYSVSREKKERFSLILESASTNQTSMYLCASSLLGQAEAFFGQGTRLTVV.

The gene calls are TRBV2 and TRBJ2-7; D may be TRBD1 (6 bases). V dropped 5 bases and J dropped 3 bases, with 14 bases sitting between them. The CDR3 loop spans 14 amino acids. CDR1 SNHLY and CDR2 FYNNEI come from the germline V gene. The CDR3 here is CASSFGQYYYEQYF. The DNA of the CDR3 is TGTGCCAGCAGTTTCGGACAGTACTACTACGAGCAGTACTTC.

The chain links TRBV9 to TRBJ2-3; possibly TRBD2 for D (6 bases). Germline values: CDR1 SGDLS, CDR2 YYNGEE. V lost 10 bases, J lost 3 bases, and 21 bases lay in between. This CDR3 spans 15 amino acids. The CDR3 sequence is CASGGGGAGTDTQYF. The CDR3 DNA sequence: TGTGCCTCCGGCGGAGGCGGGGCGGGAACAGATACGCAGTATTTT.

This clone has just one count. The rearrangement uses TRBV28 and TRBJ1-3; maybe TRBD1 (6 bases). This CDR3 is 15 amino acids long. The V gene's germline CDR1 is MDHEN and CDR2 SYDVKM. V gave up 6 bases and J gave up 2 bases, with 14 bases separating them. The CDR3: CASSVGQFAGNTIYF. In DNA form, the CDR3 reads TGTGCCAGCAGCGTGGGACAATTTGCTGGAAACACCATATATTTT.

This rearrangement joins TRBV5-1 to TRBJ2-1, with TRBD2 as a possible D gene (6 bases). V was pared by 5 bases and J by 0 bases, with 12 bases between. CDR3 size: 15 residues. Germline V lookup: CDR1 SGHRS, CDR2 YFSETQ. The CDR3 DNA sequence: TGCGCCAGCAGTTCTAGCGTCGGCTCCTACAATGAGCAGTTCTTC. It encodes CASSSSVGSYNEQFF.

The chain employs TRBV6-5 and TRBJ1-2; D is uncertain. Germline V gene sequence: CDR1 MNHEY, CDR2 SVGAGI. V shed 2 bases and J shed 11 bases, with 15 bases lying between them. The CDR3 sequence is 13 residues long. The CDR3 region has the DNA TGTGCCAGCAGTTACGCAGCTCCGGGATTTTACACCTTC. Translated: CASSYAAPGFYTF.

The chain recombines TRBV21-1 with TRBJ1-5; the DNA was not compared with TRBD1, the D call given in the table. TRBV21-1 is a pseudogene. The CDR3 extends over 17 amino acids. The CDR3 DNA is TGTGCCAGCAGCTTGTGTCGGACAGACTATAGCAATCAGCCCCAGCATTTT. Amino acid sequence: CASSLCRTDYSNQPQHF.

The CDR3 coding sequence is TGTGCCAGCAGCAAAGGCGGCTACGAGCAGTACGTC. Translating it yields CASSKGGYEQYV. The rearrangement uses TRBV21-1 and TRBJ2-7; the table gives TRBD2 as D, unverified against the DNA. TRBV21-1 is given as a pseudogene. The CDR3 loop spans 12 amino acids.

The rearrangement joins TRBV25-1 to TRBJ1-4, with D possibly being TRBD1 (6 bases). Trimming took 5 bases from V and 2 from J, leaving 15 bases between them. Germline CDR1 and CDR2: MGHDK and SYGVNS. This CDR3 contains 16 residues. Here the CDR3 reads CASSNGGAGTNEKLFF. The CDR3 DNA follows: TGTGCCAGCAGTAACGGGGGGGCCGGGACTAATGAAAAACTGTTTTTT.

Regarding this clone: The sample has other DNA sequences that encode this CDR3 too. The V gene is TRBV18, the J gene TRBJ2-5; a weak D match, TRBD2 (7 bases). V lost 2 bases and J lost 2, with 9 bases in between. Germline CDR1 and CDR2: KGHSH and LQKENI. This CDR3 comprises 14 residues. The DNA of the CDR3 is TGTGCCAGCTCACCAAGGGGGGGTCAAGAGACCCAGTACTTC. It specifies CASSPRGGQETQYF.

The chain combines TRBV4-2 with TRBJ2-3, with TRBD2 matching over 14 bases. Germline V gene data show CDR1 as LGHNA and CDR2 as YNFKEQ. The CDR3 has 18 amino acids. The V and J ends lost 4 bases and 0 bases, in that order; junction bases with no gene match: 6. The CDR3 reads CASSPGTSGGASTDTQYF. In DNA form, the CDR3 reads TGTGCCAGCAGCCCCGGGACTAGCGGGGGAGCTAGCACAGATACGCAGTATTTT.

This clone was counted a single time. The chain couples TRBV9 to TRBJ2-3; 11 nucleotides match TRBD2. Per germline, CDR1 SGDLS and CDR2 YYNGEE. The CDR3 is 18 residues long. Unmatched junction bases numbered 12, after V lost 0 bases and J lost 6 bases. The chain's CDR3 is CASSVGLLAGGLWDTQYF. The CDR3 region has the DNA TGTGCCAGCAGCGTAGGTCTGCTAGCGGGGGGTTTATGGGATACGCAGTATTTT.

Comment on this clone: This may come from a read error, since a much larger clone is one base off. The chain uses TRBV5-6 and TRBJ2-5, with unresolved D. This CDR3 region has 16 residues. The germline gives CDR1 SGHDT, CDR2 YYEEEE. The CDR3 region is CASSLFRVSKQEAQYF. The CDR3 nucleotides are TGTGCCAGCAGCTTGTTTAGGGTCTCGAAACAAGAGGCCCAGTACTTC.